This record concerns one T cell receptor (beta chain) sequence. What it recognizes is unknown. These data belong to a study of radiotherapy plus CTLA-4 blockade in lung cancer. Study-level findings and limits: Tumor-origin TCR clones grew in blood after radiotherapy plus ipilimumab.

CTLA-4 blockade with ipilimumab, together with focal radiation, was given to patients with chemo-refractory metastatic non-small-cell lung cancer. This table comes from immunoSEQ multiplex PCR, and its TCRdb copy is limited to in-frame clones, with some not included. The table has about 51,000 clones, around 75% seen once. Germline assignment: CDR1 SGDLS and CDR2 YYNGEE. Trimming shortened V by 0 bases and J by 1 base, and 4 bases separated the two germline ends. This CDR3 region has 13 residues. This specimen consisted of peripheral blood, obtained from a patient treated with radiotherapy plus ipilimumab. This receptor was taken from a human donor with non-small cell lung cancer who had a complete response to radiotherapy plus ipilimumab. The V gene is TRBV9, the J gene TRBJ1-1, with D unresolved. The DNA for the CDR3 is TGTGCCAGCAGCGTAGTGGCGAACACTGAAGCTTTCTTT. Amino acid sequence: CASSVVANTEAFF.